The source of this TCR beta chain is a study of CD4 T cells in relation to SARS-CoV-2 and coronaviruses. Unexposed donor CD4+ T cells date from about 2010-2019, before the COVID-19 pandemic. CD4 enrichment then naive enrichment separated naive from memory CD4+ cells. The CDR3 covers 13 residues. Germline V lookup: CDR1 GTSNPN, CDR2 SVGIG (reference sequence). Trimming shortened V by 2 bases and J by 3 bases, and 10 bases separated the two germline ends. The assay was immunoSEQ multiplex PCR, and TCRdb's table has in-frame clones only and misses some. This table holds around 56,000 clones, 86% found once.

The chain carries TRBV30 and TRBJ2-5; D remains ambiguous. The specimen sequenced was memory CD4+ T cells from PBMCs. This clonotype was sampled from a human donor in good health. CDR3 protein: CAWSRTDKETQYF. CDR3 bases: TGTGCCTGGAGTCGCACAGACAAAGAGACCCAGTACTTC.